One sample yielded the 2 T cell receptor beta chains listed below, sequenced in a study of radiation and T cells in renal cell carcinoma. Profiled with immunoSEQ multiplex PCR; TCRdb holds only in-frame clones, not every one. The profile shows around 15,000 clones, about 50% of them singletons. The treatment here: treatment-naive control, cytoreductive nephrectomy. The sequencing here drew on tumor tissue, taken from a patient whose treatment was nephrectomy without radiotherapy. These receptors were obtained from a middle-aged man with renal cell carcinoma.

The V and J genes are TRBV2 and TRBJ2-2; D ambiguous. Between the trimmed V and J ends, which lost 4 bases and 3 bases, there was a span of 6 bases. The CDR3 loop spans 13 amino acids. The V gene's germline CDR1 is SNHLY and CDR2 FYNNEI. The CDR3 coding sequence is TGTGCCAGCAGTGTAAGGGACACCGGGGAGCTGTTTTTT. Residues: CASSVRDTGELFF.

This clone was counted a few times. The chain employs TRBV20-1 and TRBJ1-3; D remains ambiguous. Deletions cut 0 bases from V and 16 bases from J, with 13 bases between. Germline V gives CDR1 DFQATT, CDR2 SNEGSKA (reference sequence). This CDR3 has 11 residues. The CDR3 reads CSARDPAVTYF. CDR3 bases: TGCAGTGCTAGAGATCCGGCAGTGACTTATTTT.